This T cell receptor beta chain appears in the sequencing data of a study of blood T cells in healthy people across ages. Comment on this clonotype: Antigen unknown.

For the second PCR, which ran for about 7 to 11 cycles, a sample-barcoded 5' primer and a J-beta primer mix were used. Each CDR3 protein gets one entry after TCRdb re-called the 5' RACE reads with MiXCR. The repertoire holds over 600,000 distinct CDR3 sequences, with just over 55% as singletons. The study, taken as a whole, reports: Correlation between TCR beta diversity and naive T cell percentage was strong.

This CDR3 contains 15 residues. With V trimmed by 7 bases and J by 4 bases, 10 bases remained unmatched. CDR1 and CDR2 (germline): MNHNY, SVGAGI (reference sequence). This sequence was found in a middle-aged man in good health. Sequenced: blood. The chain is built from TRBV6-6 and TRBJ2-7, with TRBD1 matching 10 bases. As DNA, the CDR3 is TGTGCCAGCATGGCCGGTGGGGACAGGGGTTACGAGCAGTACTTC. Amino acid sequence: CASMAGGDRGYEQYF.